Presented here are 21 T cell receptor beta chains from one specimen sequenced in a study of T cells in Graves' hyperthyroidism and ophthalmopathy. The TCR beta CDR3 regions underwent amplification using RNA transcripts as the source. The TCR CDR3 was amplified in a first-round RT-PCR using the HTBI primer set. TCRdb ran MiXCR on the multiplex PCR reads and lists one entry per CDR3 protein. The table lists more than 40,000 distinct CDR3 sequences, roughly 49% of them singletons. Sequencing was performed on peripheral blood or thyroid tissue (not recorded which). All receptors derive from a woman aged 45-60 years with Graves' hyperthyroidism.

This clonotype was recorded at least ten times. V and J are TRBV29-1 and TRBJ2-3; D might be TRBD2 (6 bases). V was clipped by 6 bases and J by 1 base, with 14 bases between them. The germline gives CDR1 SQVTM, CDR2 ANQGSEA. The CDR3 length is 14 residues. The CDR3 DNA sequence: TGCAGCGTCCTTAGCGGAGGGGGCACAGATACGCAGTATTTT. Translated: CSVLSGGGTDTQYF.

The genes are TRBV5-1 and TRBJ2-5, with D uncertain. Germline V CDR1 and CDR2: SGHRS, YFSETQ. The CDR3 has 13 amino acids. Trimming pared 0 bases from V and 5 bases from J, leaving 8 bases between. The CDR3 sequence: CASSLEHGETQYF. The CDR3 bases are TGCGCCAGCAGCTTGGAACACGGGGAGACCCAGTACTTC.

The sample holds a few counts of this clonotype. V and J are TRBV20-1 and TRBJ1-4; D not resolved. Trimming removed 3 bases from V and 13 bases from J, with 15 bases in between. The CDR3 has 12 amino acids. CDR1 is DFQATT, CDR2 SNEGSKA, per germline (reference sequence). The CDR3 DNA reads as TGCAGTGCTAGTACTGAGGCGCGTGGACTGTTTTTT. Its protein product is CSASTEARGLFF.

The sample holds a few counts of this clonotype. The V and J genes are TRBV7-8 and TRBJ1-1; 8 nucleotides match TRBD1. Germline assignment: CDR1 SGHVS and CDR2 FQNEAQ. Unmatched junction bases numbered 7, after V lost 5 bases and J lost 5 bases. The CDR3 is 14 amino acids. CDR3 in DNA: TGTGCCAGCAGCCCCCAGGGGGCAGGGACTGAAGCTTTCTTT. Its translation is CASSPQGAGTEAFF. Filled out from reference TRBV7-8 and TRBJ1-1, the complete variable domain reads GAGVSQSPRYKVAKRGQDVALRCDPISGHVSLFWYQQALGQGPEFLTYFQNEAQLDKSGLPSDRFFAERPEGSVSTLKIQRTQQEDSAVYLCASSPQGAGTEAFFGQGTRLTVV.

This sequence joins TRBV20-1 and TRBJ1-2, with D perhaps matching TRBD1 (5 bases). CDR3 length equals 14 residues. The V end was cut by 3 bases, the J end by 0 bases, with 11 bases between. Germline CDR1 and CDR2: DFQATT and SNEGSKA (reference sequence). The CDR3 nucleotides read TGCAGTGCTAGCAGGGCTCGAGCTAACTATGGCTACACCTTC. It encodes CSASRARANYGYTF.

In this sample, this clonotype turned up a few times. This chain links TRBV20-1 with TRBJ2-7, with 15 nucleotides matching TRBD2. The CDR3 sequence is 15 residues long. Losses at the gene ends were 6 bases for V and 1 base for J; bases not matched to a gene: 4. Germline CDR1 DFQATT, CDR2 SNEGSKA (reference sequence). CDR3 sequence (DNA): TGCAGTGCAGTGGGGACTAGCGGGAGGTCCTACGAGCAGTACTTC. Translated, it gives CSAVGTSGRSYEQYF.

The chain combines TRBV20-1 with TRBJ2-7; 7 bases map to TRBD1. Germline V CDR1 and CDR2: DFQATT, SNEGSKA (reference sequence). The V gene end was trimmed by 1 base and the J gene end by 0 bases; junction bases not matched to a gene: 12. The CDR3 loop spans 17 amino acids. The CDR3 DNA sequence: TGCAGTGCTAGAGTAACCGGGACAGACCTAGACTCCTACGAGCAGTACTTC. It codes for CSARVTGTDLDSYEQYF.

The chain carries TRBV6-1 and TRBJ2-2; 9 nucleotides agree with TRBD2. This CDR3 has 14 amino acids. After removal of 9 bases from V and 5 bases from J, the junction contained 7 bases not matched to a gene. Per germline, CDR1 MNHNS and CDR2 SASEGT. The CDR3 sequence: CASWGLAGTGELFF. CDR3 sequence (DNA): TGTGCCAGTTGGGGACTAGCTGGAACCGGGGAGCTGTTTTTT.

This chain connects TRBV20-1 to TRBJ2-7, with 10 bases fitting TRBD1. The trim removed 2 bases at V and 3 bases at J, leaving 4 bases unmatched. Germline V lookup: CDR1 DFQATT, CDR2 SNEGSKA (reference sequence). The CDR3 has 14 residues. The CDR3 sequence is CSARSTGGIYEQYF. CDR3 nucleotides: TGCAGTGCTAGATCGACAGGGGGCATCTACGAGCAGTACTTC.

This clonotype was counted ten times or more. The chain combines TRBV10-3 with TRBJ1-2, with D unresolved. V shed 2 bases and J shed 0 bases, with 4 bases lying between them. Germline CDR1 is ENHRY and CDR2 is SYGVKD. The CDR3 runs to 13 residues. This CDR3 reads CAISEDPNYGYTF. The CDR3 DNA reads as TGTGCCATCAGTGAGGACCCTAACTATGGCTACACCTTC.

This clonotype was detected ten times or more. CDR3 sequence reads: CASTGLANGELFF. In DNA form, the CDR3 reads TGTGCCAGCACAGGACTAGCAAACGGGGAGCTGTTTTTT. The chain uses TRBV27 and TRBJ2-2; 8 bases are a match to TRBD2. The CDR3 loop spans 13 amino acids. The junction had 5 bases not matched to a gene; V was cut back by 7 bases and J by 7 bases. In germline, CDR1 is MNHEY, CDR2 SMNVEV (reference sequence).

The J gene is TRBJ1-2, the V gene TRBV10-3; D is unresolved. The V end lost 4 bases, the J end lost 8 bases, and 14 bases lay between the germline ends. CDR1 and CDR2 (germline): ENHRY, SYGVKD. CDR3 length: 13 residues. The CDR3 DNA reads TGTGCCATCAGTGGGCCGGACGACTCGGGCTACACCTTC. It encodes CAISGPDDSGYTF.

V is TRBV15 and J is TRBJ1-5; TRBD1 might be the D (5 bases). CDR1 is LNHNV and CDR2 is YYDKDF in the germline V gene (reference sequence). This CDR3 comprises 14 residues. V was clipped by 5 bases and J by 7 bases, with 15 bases between them. In nucleotides, the CDR3 is TGTGCCACCAGCTTCGGACAAGGTAGCCAGCCCCAGCATTTT. Protein sequence: CATSFGQGSQPQHF.

This clonotype has ten or more counts. DNA for the CDR3: TGTGCCAGCAGCCCAGGGGGGGGGGGAACTGAAGCTTTCTTT. Protein sequence: CASSPGGGGTEAFF. The chain combines TRBV6-5 with TRBJ1-1, with 7 bases identical to TRBD1. V gave up 6 bases and J gave up 5 bases; unmatched junction bases: 9. The CDR3 runs to 14 residues. The germline CDR1 and CDR2 sequences are MNHEY and SVGAGI.

This clonotype was detected ten times or more. The genes are TRBV6-1 and TRBJ1-2, with no clear D. This CDR3 comprises 14 residues. V lost 3 bases, J lost 7 bases, and 15 bases lay in between. The germline V gene encodes CDR1 MNHNS and CDR2 SASEGT. The CDR3 protein is CASSERRALFGYTF. CDR3 nucleotide sequence: TGTGCCAGCAGTGAGCGCCGCGCATTGTTTGGCTACACCTTC.

This clonotype showed up many times. The V and J genes are TRBV30 and TRBJ1-1, with D maybe TRBD1 (6 bases). The CDR3 is made up of 13 amino acids. Trimming removed 0 bases at V and 3 bases at J, with 8 bases between. Per germline, CDR1 GTSNPN and CDR2 SVGIG (reference sequence). The CDR3 protein is CAWSVRGDTEAFF. CDR3 nucleotides: TGTGCCTGGAGTGTGAGGGGGGACACTGAAGCTTTCTTT. The variable domain in full, completed from reference TRBV30 and TRBJ1-1, reads SQTIHQWPATLVQPVGSPLSLECTVEGTSNPNLYWYRQAAGRGLQLLFYSVGIGQISSEVPQNLSASRPQDRQFILSSKKLLLSDSGFYLCAWSVRGDTEAFFGQGTRLTVV.

The V call is TRBV7-3, the J call TRBJ1-1; tentatively, D is TRBD1 (6 bases). Germline V gene sequence: CDR1 SGHTA, CDR2 FQGTGA. The CDR3 spans 17 residues. The V gene lost 5 bases and the J gene lost 4 bases, with 23 bases spanning the gap. CDR3 bases: TGTGCCAGCAGCCAAGATCCAAACAGGGAGGACGGCACTGAAGCTTTCTTT. Translated, it gives CASSQDPNREDGTEAFF.

In its sample, this clonotype was seen many times. The rearrangement links TRBV12-3 or TRBV12-4 to TRBJ1-1; 10 bases map to TRBD1. The CDR3 runs 14 residues. Unmatched junction bases numbered 5, after V lost 7 bases and J lost 3 bases. The chain's CDR3 is CASTLTGGHTEAFF. DNA of the CDR3: TGTGCCAGCACCTTGACAGGGGGCCACACTGAAGCTTTCTTT.

The rearrangement joins TRBV28 to TRBJ1-5; D is ambiguous. Trimming removed 11 bases at V and 0 bases at J, with 5 bases between. This CDR3 has 11 residues. The germline V gene has CDR1 MDHEN and CDR2 SYDVKM. Here the CDR3 reads CASYSNQPQHF. CDR3 coding DNA: TGTGCCTCTTATAGCAATCAGCCCCAGCATTTT.

At least ten counts were recorded for this clonotype. One junction end disagrees with the germline gene, perhaps due to a read error. The CDR3: CASSLFFEGTSLF. In DNA, the CDR3 is TGTGCCAGCAGCTTGTTCTTTGAGGGGACTTCTCTATTC. This chain uses TRBV5-5 with TRBJ2-7; the D gene is possibly TRBD2 (6 bases). Germline V CDR1 and CDR2: SGHKS, YYEKEE (reference sequence). The CDR3 sequence is 13 residues long. Full variable domain (outside the CDR3, taken from reference TRBV5-5 and TRBJ2-7): DAGVTQSPTHLIKTRGQQVTLRCSPISGHKSVSWYQQVLGQGPQFIFQYYEKEERGRGNFPDRFSARQFPNYSSELNVNALLLGDSALYLCASSLFFEGTSLFGPGTRLTVT.

This clonotype was detected many times. This rearrangement joins TRBV28 to TRBJ1-4; 7 nucleotides agree with TRBD1. V lost 7 bases, J lost 8 bases, and 7 bases stayed unmatched. Germline-derived CDR1 and CDR2 are MDHEN and SYDVKM. CDR3 length: 13 amino acids. The CDR3 loop reads CASKDRLYEKLFF. Written as DNA, the CDR3 is TGTGCCAGCAAGGACAGGTTGTACGAAAAACTGTTTTTT.